These 7 T cell receptor beta chains were all obtained from the same sample, sequenced in a study of beta chain features in type 1 diabetes. Expressed TCRB transcripts got sequenced, as all isolated RNA was reverse transcribed. The table came from immunoSEQ multiplex PCR; TCRdb's copy has only in-frame clones and leaves some out. The data hold about 620,000 clones, with roughly 16% observed a single time. Sequencing was done on a sample of naive CD4+ T cells from blood. The receptors here all came from a man between 18 and 35 years old in good health.

This clone was found a few times. V gene TRBV9 combines with J gene TRBJ2-7, with TRBD1 matching over 7 bases. There are 15 residues in the CDR3. Germline CDR1 SGDLS, CDR2 YYNGEE. Trimming cost V 0 bases and J 0 bases; bases outside gene matches: 3. CDR3 loop: CASSVAGQSSYEQYF. The CDR3 DNA is TGTGCCAGCAGCGTAGCGGGACAGAGCTCCTACGAGCAGTACTTC.

The J gene is TRBJ2-5, the V gene TRBV6-6; possible D gene TRBD2, 5 bases. Germline V gene data show CDR1 as MNHNY and CDR2 as SVGAGI (reference sequence). V lost 6 bases and J lost 9, with 14 bases in between. The CDR3 loop spans 12 amino acids. This chain's CDR3 is CASRRLADSQYF. The CDR3 DNA sequence: TGTGCCAGCAGACGTCTAGCCGACTCCCAGTACTTC.

V is TRBV7-3 and J is TRBJ2-3; 9 nucleotides agree with TRBD1. CDR3 length: 14 residues. V was pared by 4 bases and J by 6 bases, with 5 bases of the junction left unmatched. Germline V lookup: CDR1 SGHTA, CDR2 FQGTGA. The CDR3 region is CASSWGQGGDTQYF. The CDR3 bases are TGTGCCAGCAGCTGGGGACAGGGTGGGGATACGCAGTATTTT.

The V gene is TRBV4-2, the J gene TRBJ1-1; no clear D. The V end lost 0 bases, the J end lost 12 bases, and 17 bases lay between the germline ends. CDR1 and CDR2 (germline): LGHNA, YNFKEQ. The CDR3 extends over 14 amino acids. The DNA for the CDR3 is TGTGCCAGCAGCCAAGATTTTAAGGCCATCGAGACTTTCTTT. Encoded protein: CASSQDFKAIETFF.

CDR3 loop: CASSSRLKYNEQFF. The CDR3 DNA reads TGTGCCAGCAGCTCCCGACTAAAGTACAATGAGCAGTTCTTC. The chain is built from TRBV7-2 and TRBJ2-1, with D maybe TRBD2 (5 bases). The CDR3 is 14 residues long. V was clipped by 4 bases and J by 4 bases, with 11 bases between them. Germline V gene lookup returns CDR1 SGHTA and CDR2 FQGNSA.

This clone was detected a few times. This chain links TRBV30 with TRBJ1-1; weak D call: TRBD1 (5 bases). Germline CDR1 and CDR2: GTSNPN and SVGIG (reference sequence). The V end was cut by 5 bases, the J end by 3 bases, with 13 bases between. This CDR3 has 13 residues. In nucleotides, the CDR3 is TGTGCCTGGGGCCCAGGGACGGACACTGAAGCTTTCTTT. Encoded protein: CAWGPGTDTEAFF.

The chain has TRBV7-2 and TRBJ2-1; 10 bases align to TRBD2. The CDR3 loop spans 15 amino acids. The V gene end was trimmed by 0 bases and the J gene end by 6 bases; junction bases not matched to a gene: 2. The germline V gene has CDR1 SGHTA and CDR2 FQGNSA. CDR3: CASSLAKRGGNEQFF. CDR3 nucleotide sequence: TGTGCCAGCAGCTTAGCGAAGCGGGGGGGCAATGAGCAGTTCTTC.